This TCR beta chain stems from a study of cytomegalovirus exposure and HLA in healthy donors. Study results and limitations: It was shown in a later analysis that HLA-associated TCR beta chains were more clonally expanded than other, equally common chains.

CDR1 and CDR2 (germline): MNHEY, SVGAGI. The CDR3 has 13 amino acids. The PCR contained 60 Vbeta and 13 Jbeta primers. The method was immunoSEQ multiplex PCR; TCRdb's version includes in-frame clones alone and lacks a portion of them. The sample holds about 94,000 clones, around 68% seen once. Remarks on this clone: Its cognate antigen is unknown.

The specimen sequenced was PBMCs. This sequence was found in a man younger than 40 in good health and CMV-seropositive. The gene calls are TRBV6-5 and TRBJ2-5; no definite D call. The J call may be wrong; the DNA end is better matched by TRBJ2-7. The CDR3 sequence is CASRLHVSYEQYF. CDR3 nucleotide sequence: TGTGCCAGCAGACTACATGTCTCCTACGAGCAGTACTTC.